Listed here are 18 T cell receptor beta chains from one sample, sequenced in a study of cytomegalovirus exposure and HLA in healthy donors. The PCR contained 60 Vbeta and 13 Jbeta primers. The data were produced by immunoSEQ multiplex PCR, yet TCRdb's version contains in-frame clones alone and is incomplete. This sample has roughly 120,000 clones, with 80% to 85% found just once. The sequenced sample consisted of PBMCs. Source of these receptors: a man in his thirties or forties in good health and CMV-seropositive.

This rearrangement joins TRBV11-3 to TRBJ2-5; D is possibly TRBD2 (6 bases). The CDR3 sequence is 15 residues long. The V end was cut by 0 bases, the J end by 3 bases, with 11 bases between. The germline CDR1 and CDR2 sequences are SGHNT and YENEEA. The CDR3 loop reads CASSLDSRGEETQYF. The CDR3, as DNA: TGTGCCAGCAGCTTAGATTCGCGGGGTGAAGAGACCCAGTACTTC.

J is TRBJ2-3 and V is TRBV18; 9 positions agree with TRBD2. Trimming at V came to 3 bases and at J to 0 bases, leaving 7 bases not matched to a gene. Germline assignment: CDR1 KGHSH and CDR2 LQKENI. This CDR3 is 17 amino acids long. Written as DNA, the CDR3 is TGTGCCAGCTCACCCGTTAGACTAGCGGCTAGCACAGATACGCAGTATTTT. Its protein product is CASSPVRLAASTDTQYF.

The rearrangement joins TRBV5-4 to TRBJ2-1; TRBD1 aligns across 8 bases. The CDR3 has 16 residues. Per the germline V gene, CDR1 is SGHNT and CDR2 is YYREEE (reference sequence). V trimming: 4 bases; J trimming: 2 bases; junction bases outside the gene matches: 8. CDR3: CASSIRTGSAYNEQFF. CDR3 bases: TGTGCCAGCAGCATAAGGACAGGGAGCGCCTACAATGAGCAGTTCTTC.

The chain joins TRBV5-1 to TRBJ2-3; TRBD2 is a possible D gene (5 bases). V dropped 6 bases and J dropped 1 base, with 15 bases sitting between them. This CDR3 is 15 amino acids long. From germline, CDR1 is SGHRS and CDR2 YFSETQ. The CDR3 reads CASTELPGGTDTQYF. CDR3 bases: TGCGCCAGCACTGAGCTCCCCGGGGGCACAGATACGCAGTATTTT. The full variable domain, rest sourced from reference TRBV5-1 and TRBJ2-3, is KAGVTQTPRYLIKTRGQQVTLSCSPISGHRSVSWYQQTPGQGLQFLFEYFSETQRNKGNFPGRFSGRQFSNSRSEMNVSTLELGDSALYLCASTELPGGTDTQYFGPGTRLTVL.

The V call is TRBV7-2, the J call TRBJ2-2; TRBD1 matches at 7 bases. The V gene end was trimmed by 5 bases and the J gene end by 0 bases; junction bases not matched to a gene: 3. The germline gives CDR1 SGHTA, CDR2 FQGNSA. The CDR3 consists of 15 residues. The CDR3 bases are TGTGCCAGCAGCCGCGACAGGGCGAACACCGGGGAGCTGTTTTTT. This sequence encodes CASSRDRANTGELFF.

This chain links TRBV5-1 with TRBJ2-1; the match to TRBD2 covers 7 bases. Germline loops: CDR1 SGHRS, CDR2 YFSETQ. J was trimmed by 8 bases and V by 1 base; bases with no gene match: 6. The CDR3 loop spans 14 amino acids. The DNA of the CDR3 is TGCGCCAGCAGCTTGAATCCGGGGGGTGATGAGCAGTTCTTC. Protein: CASSLNPGGDEQFF.

The chain employs TRBV11-2 and TRBJ2-5, with TRBD1 matching 8 bases. Per germline, CDR1 SGHAT and CDR2 FQNNGV. The CDR3 has 13 amino acids. V gave up 4 bases and J gave up 5 bases; unmatched junction bases: 3. In nucleotides, the CDR3 is TGTGCCAGCAGCTACAGGGGGGATGAGACCCAGTACTTC. It specifies CASSYRGDETQYF.

This chain uses TRBV7-8 with TRBJ2-4, with 9 nucleotides matching TRBD2. Germline CDR1 reads SGHVS; CDR2 reads FQNEAQ. The CDR3 has 19 residues. V shed 2 bases, J shed 4 bases, and the junction held 15 bases outside the gene matches. As DNA, the CDR3 is TGTGCCAGCAGCTTATCCTTAGCGGGAGTAGTGGTAGGGAAAAACATTCAGTACTTC. The encoded protein is CASSLSLAGVVVGKNIQYF.

This rearrangement joins TRBV15 to TRBJ2-2, with D possibly being TRBD2 (6 bases). Germline loops: CDR1 LNHNV, CDR2 YYDKDF (reference sequence). The CDR3 runs to 13 residues. Trimming shortened V by 7 bases and J by 3 bases, and 9 bases separated the two germline ends. The CDR3 sequence: CATKSSDTGELFF. Here the CDR3 DNA reads TGTGCCACCAAATCTAGCGACACCGGGGAGCTGTTTTTT. Supplemented by reference TRBV15 and TRBJ2-2, the full variable domain reads DAMVIQNPRYQVTQFGKPVTLSCSQTLNHNVMYWYQQKSSQAPKLLFHYYDKDFNNEADTPDNFQSRRPNTSFCFLDIRSPGLGDTAMYLCATKSSDTGELFFGEGSRLTVL.

A few counts support this clone. V gene TRBV10-3 combines with J gene TRBJ2-5; 9 nucleotides match TRBD2. The CDR3 totals 14 residues. CDR1 and CDR2 from the germline V gene are ENHRY and SYGVKD. V gave up 10 bases and J gave up 5 bases; unmatched junction bases: 11. CDR3 in amino acids: CATQGSGGIETQYF. Here the CDR3 DNA reads TGTGCCACCCAGGGTAGCGGGGGAATTGAGACCCAGTACTTC.

The DNA for the CDR3 is TGTGCCAGCAGCTTAGTCAGTGACTATGGCTACACCTTC. As protein: CASSLVSDYGYTF. The chain links TRBV11-2 to TRBJ1-2, with D uncertain. The CDR3 is 13 residues long. The germline V gene has CDR1 SGHAT and CDR2 FQNNGV. V lost 1 base, J lost 3 bases, and 6 bases lay in between. The full variable domain, rest sourced from reference TRBV11-2 and TRBJ1-2, is EAGVAQSPRYKIIEKRQSVAFWCNPISGHATLYWYQQILGQGPKLLIQFQNNGVVDDSQLPKDRFSAERLKGVDSTLKIQPAKLEDSAVYLCASSLVSDYGYTFGSGTRLTVV.

The chain has TRBV5-1 and TRBJ2-1, with 7 bases that match TRBD1. Trimming cost V 1 base and J 9 bases; bases outside gene matches: 1. Germline assignment: CDR1 SGHRS and CDR2 YFSETQ. The length of the CDR3 is 12 residues. CDR3 DNA: TGCGCCAGCAGCTTGCAGGGGGTTGAGCAGTTCTTC. It encodes CASSLQGVEQFF.

V gene TRBV6-1 combines with J gene TRBJ2-1; 9 positions agree with TRBD2. The CDR3 spans 13 residues. J lost 4 bases, V lost 9 bases, and 4 bases had no gene match. The germline V gene has CDR1 MNHNS and CDR2 SASEGT. CDR3 sequence reads: CASRLAAYNEQFF. The CDR3 DNA reads TGTGCCAGTCGACTAGCGGCTTACAATGAGCAGTTCTTC.

The chain uses TRBV30 and TRBJ1-2, with no clear D. V was trimmed by 4 bases and J by 6 bases, leaving 12 bases between them. Germline CDR1 GTSNPN, CDR2 SVGIG (reference sequence). The length of the CDR3 is 12 residues. The CDR3 protein is CAWIDYANGYTF. The CDR3 nucleotides are TGTGCCTGGATCGACTACGCAAATGGCTACACCTTC.

J is TRBJ1-1 and V is TRBV10-3; 7 bases fit TRBD1. The CDR3 totals 12 residues. The germline V gene encodes CDR1 ENHRY and CDR2 SYGVKD. The J segment lost 1 base and the V segment lost 9 bases, leaving 2 bases of the junction unmatched. The CDR3 bases are TGTGCCATGGGACAGACGAACACTGAAGCTTTCTTT. It translates to CAMGQTNTEAFF.

The chain uses TRBV2 and TRBJ2-3; 9 positions agree with TRBD1. V gave up 2 bases and J gave up 5 bases; unmatched junction bases: 5. The CDR3 length is 15 residues. The V gene's germline CDR1 is SNHLY and CDR2 FYNNEI. CDR3 residues: CASSEQGQGEDTQYF. The CDR3 bases are TGTGCCAGCAGTGAACAGGGACAGGGCGAAGATACGCAGTATTTT.

As for this clone: The identical CDR3 is also encoded by other nucleotide sequences in the sample. The J gene is TRBJ2-5, the V gene TRBV6-5; D perhaps matches TRBD1 (6 bases). The CDR3 is 15 residues long. The V end lost 5 bases, the J end lost 0 bases, and 13 bases lay between the germline ends. Germline V CDR1 and CDR2: MNHEY, SVGAGI. The CDR3 protein is CASSRHTGYQETQYF. CDR3 DNA: TGTGCCAGCAGTAGACATACAGGGTACCAAGAGACCCAGTACTTC.

This rearrangement joins TRBV11-3 to TRBJ2-1; no firm D call. V lost 1 base to trimming and J lost 12 bases, with 13 bases between them. Germline CDR1 is SGHNT and CDR2 is YENEEA. The CDR3 covers 13 residues. CDR3 loop: CASSLGGEESQFF. The CDR3 DNA sequence: TGTGCCAGCAGCTTAGGCGGCGAGGAGTCGCAGTTCTTC.